The rows below give T cell receptor beta chains drawn from one sample of a study of shared clonotypes between healthy human individuals. The data were produced by immunoSEQ multiplex PCR, yet TCRdb's version contains in-frame clones alone and is incomplete. The sample yields roughly 450,000 clones, less than 85% seen once. Sequenced material: PBMCs. The receptors derive from a woman aged 40 to 50 in good health. Some clones in this sample may be carry-over from other donors' samples. Both conserved end residues are part of each CDR3. The D gene is left open where the match is weak. Part of the rows lack a size; the others show once, few, many or a class for expanded clones.

j_call | d_call | clone_size | v_call | cdr3_nt | cdr3_aa
TRBJ1-2 | TRBD1 | . | TRBV20-1 | TGCAGTGCTCCCGACAGGGCTGGCTACACCTTC | CSAPDRAGYTF
TRBJ2-5 | TRBD2 | . | TRBV28 | TGTGCCAGCAGTGAACTAGCGGATCAAGAGACCCAGTACTTC | CASSELADQETQYF
TRBJ2-7 | . | few | TRBV27 | TGTGCCAGCAGCCTCCTAGCGCCAGGGCCCTACGAGCAGTACTTC | CASSLLAPGPYEQYF
TRBJ2-1 | . | . | TRBV5-1 | TGCGCCAGCAGCTTGGGGCCCAGTGGGAATGAGCAGTTCTTC | CASSLGPSGNEQFF
TRBJ2-7 | . | . | TRBV4-2 | TGTGCCAGCAGCCAAGATCCCCAAGTAAGCTCCTACGAGCAGTACTTC | CASSQDPQVSSYEQYF
TRBJ2-7 | . | . | TRBV5-1 | TGCGCCAGCAGCCTCGGGGGCCGGAACGAGCAGTACTTC | CASSLGGRNEQYF
TRBJ2-3 | . | . | TRBV30 | TGTGCCTGGAATCGGGACCGCGGAAATACGCAGTATTTT | CAWNRDRGNTQYF
TRBJ2-3 | TRBD2 | . | TRBV27 | TGTGCCAGCAGTGCACTAGCGGGACGCAGCACAGATACGCAGTATTTT | CASSALAGRSTDTQYF
TRBJ2-7 | TRBD1 | few | TRBV5-1 | TGCGCCAGCAGCTCCACCGGGACAGAGTCCTACGAGCAGTACTTC | CASSSTGTESYEQYF
TRBJ2-3 | TRBD2 | . | TRBV5-6 | TGTGCCAGCACCAACCCCGGGGGGACAGATACGCAGTATTTT | CASTNPGGTDTQYF
TRBJ2-5 | . | . | TRBV28 | TGTGCCAGCAGTTCCCCAACACTACCAGAAGAGACCCAGTACTTC | CASSSPTLPEETQYF